This TCR beta chain was captured in a study of Tregs in tolerant kidney transplant recipients (dated by TCRdb to about 2019). General notes on the study: Additional Treg samples were obtained from a roughly 3-day mixed lymphocyte reaction with belatacept, with some samples followed by a roughly 5-day donor restimulation, before recipient CD4+CD25+CD127- cells were sorted. Antibodies distinguished recipient from donor cells when sorting primary belatacept mixed lymphocyte reaction cultures. TCRbeta sequencing was used in the study to identify donor-specific regulatory T cells before combined kidney and bone marrow transplantation, and the identified cells were then tracked after transplant. Several methods of expanding Tregs specific for an allogeneic donor were compared by TCRbeta repertoire sequencing in 3 healthy controls. The research as a whole found: Expanding Tregs with activated donor B cells appeared to identify the most biologically relevant and donor-specific TCRbeta repertoire. Because the study included only a small number of patients, the results must be confirmed in larger populations and under other immunosuppression protocols. Biological reproducibility was not examined directly, but technical replication error appeared to be minimal.

Healthy control blood came either as purchased buffy coats or from healthy volunteers. Healthy control blood was separated into PBMCs by Ficoll density gradient and cryopreserved, and patient PBMCs were collected both before and after transplant. Genomic DNA was extracted from sorted cells with the QIAGEN DNeasy Blood and Tissue Kit for TCRbeta CDR3 sequencing. High-throughput TCRbeta CDR3 sequencing, which included PCR amplification with bias correction and internal controls, was done commercially through immunoSEQ. In the source study's methods: A unique productive TCRbeta sequence was defined by the CDR3 nucleotide sequence when primers matched, and otherwise by the CDR3 amino acid sequence together with the Vbeta and Jbeta genes. A sequence counted as donor-reactive if, in CFSE-low cells, the sequence had a frequency of at least 0.01% and was expanded at least 5-fold compared with unstimulated cells. Repertoire divergence was quantified by Jensen-Shannon divergence calculated from the top 100 TCRbeta sequences ranked by frequency. For samples with multiple sequencing runs, sorting error was corrected separately for each run before the runs were pooled. Entries here come from immuneACCESS through TCRdb and include only in-frame sequences with V and J called. Some clones fail to appear in such tables; in the studies checked, an unresolved V gene covers under half of the shortfall, and the cause of the remainder is unknown. That table is the source of V, J and clone size, and D and trimming were worked out from the DNA. The sample yields 15,000 to 20,000 clones; about 71% were counted once. The ten most abundant clones make up 3% to 3.5% of the sample.

In the case of this clone: The antigen this receptor binds is unknown. No quality values exist for individual bases; no much larger clone is one base distant.

CDR1 and CDR2 (SGHRS, YFSETQ) derive from the germline V gene. From its cysteine to its phenylalanine, the CDR3 spans 15 amino acids. CDR3 DNA is the only sequence kept; it has 45 bases, read in frame from the first base. Between the V and J ends, shortened by 0 bases and 2 bases respectively, the junction contains 9 bases. Sequencing was done on a sample of Tregs from blood cultured with allogeneic cells. This TCR was sampled from a human donor in good health. This chain joins TRBV5-1 to TRBJ2-1; no D gene can be assigned with confidence. For the CDR3, the sequence is CASSLDGATYNEQFF. Read as DNA, the sequence is TGCGCCAGCAGCTTGGATGGCGCTACCTACAATGAGCAGTTCTTC.